This T cell receptor (beta chain) was recorded in a study of blood T cell repertoires in COVID-19. Study-wide context: Sources were T cells, B-cell-depleted T cells, or PBMCs; the material itself was cDNA or gDNA.

The CDR3 extends over 12 amino acids. V lost 2 bases and J 6 bases, leaving 7 bases between the germline ends. CDR1 KGHSH and CDR2 LQKENI come from the germline V gene. Cohort allocation depended upon clinical history that participants reported. All recovered Cohort 3 donors got two negative PCRs, got clearance, or saw symptom resolution. In the original analysis: It was from reference gene primer amplification that nucleated cell counts were estimated. Only in-frame clones appear in the TCRdb table, and some are missing; sequencing was by immunoSEQ multiplex PCR. V and J calls and clone size come straight from that table; D and trimming were deduced from the DNA. In the table there are around 260,000 clones, roughly 90% of which are singletons.

This clonotype originated in a woman aged 25 to 39 who had recovered from COVID-19. The V and J genes are TRBV18 and TRBJ1-2; a possible D gene is TRBD1 (5 bases). Source material: PBMCs or T cells enriched from blood (not recorded which). CDR3 sequence reads: CASSPGRDGYTF. The DNA of the CDR3 is TGTGCCAGCTCACCAGGCAGGGATGGCTACACCTTC.